The clone carrying this TCR beta chain is medium-sized in the sample. Its antigen is not known. CDR1 and CDR2 (germline): DFQATT, SNEGSKA (reference sequence). V shed 3 bases and J shed 2 bases, with 14 bases lying between them. The CDR3 is made up of 14 amino acids. Semi-nested PCR with Nested Universal Primer A followed constant-region reverse priming of full-length variable regions. Using its own MiXCR run on the 5' RACE reads, TCRdb lists one record per CDR3 protein. The table lists 25,000 to 40,000 distinct CDR3 sequences, approximately 24% of them singletons. Naive CD4+ cells had CD25+ Tregs removed. Whole-study findings and limits: Tumor-infiltrating Treg TCR alpha and beta sequences overlapped most with tumor naive CD4+ T cells, then blood naive. Whole repertoires were not studied in the larger cohort, only one V-J beta rearrangement.

This chain uses TRBV20-1 with TRBJ2-7; D is possibly TRBD2 (5 bases). The sequence was collected from a female donor with breast cancer. Sequencing was carried out using naive CD4+ T cells sorted from a lymph node. Regarding subset: naive CD4+ T cells, CD4+CD45RA+CD25-. The DNA for the CDR3 is TGCAGTGCTAGCCGATCTGTAGCGACCTACGAGCAGTACTTC. Translated: CSASRSVATYEQYF.